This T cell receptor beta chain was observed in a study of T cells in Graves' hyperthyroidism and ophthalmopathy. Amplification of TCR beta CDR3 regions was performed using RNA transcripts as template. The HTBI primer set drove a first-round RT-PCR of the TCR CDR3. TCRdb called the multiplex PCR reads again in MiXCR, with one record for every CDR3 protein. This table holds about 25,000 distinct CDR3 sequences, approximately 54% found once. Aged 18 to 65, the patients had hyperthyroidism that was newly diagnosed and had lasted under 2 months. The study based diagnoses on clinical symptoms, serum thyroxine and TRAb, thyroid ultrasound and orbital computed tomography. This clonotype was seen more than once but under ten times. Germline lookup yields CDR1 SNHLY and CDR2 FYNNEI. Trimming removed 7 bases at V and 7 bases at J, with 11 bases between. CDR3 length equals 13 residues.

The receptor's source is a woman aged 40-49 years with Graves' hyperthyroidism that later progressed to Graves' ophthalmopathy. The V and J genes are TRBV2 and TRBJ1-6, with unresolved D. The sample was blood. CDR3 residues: CASTLTENSPLHF. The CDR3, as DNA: TGTGCCAGCACGTTGACGGAGAATTCACCCCTCCACTTT.